The present T cell receptor beta chain was sequenced within a study of T cell changes during pregnancy in multiple sclerosis (dated by TCRdb to the late 2010s). For the wider study: Changes in the T cell repertoire over the course of pregnancy were examined in this study in women with multiple sclerosis.

The library came from the immunoSEQ multiplex PCR assay. The source is immuneACCESS, and TCRdb retained only in-frame sequences with V and J called. Part of the clones is not carried over; for the studies checked, unresolved V genes explain less than half of this, and the remainder is unexplained. The sample contains approximately 82,000 clones, under 95% of them found a single time. Together, the top ten hold under 0.6% of the sample. Only one count was recorded for this clone. Its antigen is not yet known. Base qualities were left out, and no much larger clone turns up one base away. This sequence originates from a female donor with multiple sclerosis, enrolled in a pregnancy study. The specimen comprised CD4+ T cells from peripheral blood mononuclear cells, sampled in the second trimester of pregnancy.

The bases read TGTGCCAGTAGGCATTCTATACAAGAGACCCAGTACTTC. The encoded protein is CASRHSIQETQYF. The sequence links TRBV19 to TRBJ2-5, with an unclear D gene assignment. Taken from the germline V gene (reference sequence), the CDR1 and CDR2 loops are LNHDA and SQIVND. The CDR3, from cysteine to phenylalanine, totals 13 residues. The retained sequence is limited to the CDR3, 39 bases, with the frame set at the first base. The V and J ends are trimmed by 6 bases and 2 bases, leaving 10 bases between them.